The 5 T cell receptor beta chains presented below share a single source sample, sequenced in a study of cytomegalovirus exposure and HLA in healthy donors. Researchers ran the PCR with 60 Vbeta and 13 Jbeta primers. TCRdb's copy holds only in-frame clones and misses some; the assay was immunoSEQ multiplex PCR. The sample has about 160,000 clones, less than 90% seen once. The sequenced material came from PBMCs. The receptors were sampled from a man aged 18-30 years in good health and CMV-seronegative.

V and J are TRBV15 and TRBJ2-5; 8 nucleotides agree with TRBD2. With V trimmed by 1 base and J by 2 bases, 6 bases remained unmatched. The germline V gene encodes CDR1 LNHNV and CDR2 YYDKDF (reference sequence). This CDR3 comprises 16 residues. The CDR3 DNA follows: TGTGCCACCAGCAGAGGACGGCGGGGGGAGCAAGAGACCCAGTACTTC. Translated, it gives CATSRGRRGEQETQYF.

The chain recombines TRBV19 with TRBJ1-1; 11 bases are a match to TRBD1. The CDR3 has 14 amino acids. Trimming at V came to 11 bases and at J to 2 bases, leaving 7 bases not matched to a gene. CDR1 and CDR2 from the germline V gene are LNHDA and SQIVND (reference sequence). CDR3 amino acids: CAVTGTGGNTEAFF. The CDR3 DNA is TGTGCCGTTACCGGGACAGGGGGTAACACTGAAGCTTTCTTT.

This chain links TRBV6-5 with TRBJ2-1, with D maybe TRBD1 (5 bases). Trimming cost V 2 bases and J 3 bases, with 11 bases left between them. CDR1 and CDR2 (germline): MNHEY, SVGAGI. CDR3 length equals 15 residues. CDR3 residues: CASSYGRDHYNEQFF. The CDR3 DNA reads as TGTGCCAGCAGTTACGGCAGGGATCACTACAATGAGCAGTTCTTC.

CDR3 sequence: CASSAGQEPRGYTF. In nucleotides, the CDR3 is TGTGCCAGCAGCGCTGGACAGGAACCCAGGGGCTACACCTTC. The genes are TRBV7-2 and TRBJ1-2, with 7 nucleotides matching TRBD1. The V segment lost 5 bases and the J segment 8 bases; nucleotides outside the gene matches: 11. The germline CDR1 and CDR2 sequences are SGHTA and FQGNSA. The CDR3 runs to 14 residues.

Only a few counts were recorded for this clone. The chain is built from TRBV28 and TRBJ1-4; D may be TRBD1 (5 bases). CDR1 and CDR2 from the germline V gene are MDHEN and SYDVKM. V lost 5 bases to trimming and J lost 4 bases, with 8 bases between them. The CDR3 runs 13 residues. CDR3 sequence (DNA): TGTGCCAGCAGTGCAGGGAATAATGAAAAACTGTTTTTT. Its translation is CASSAGNNEKLFF.